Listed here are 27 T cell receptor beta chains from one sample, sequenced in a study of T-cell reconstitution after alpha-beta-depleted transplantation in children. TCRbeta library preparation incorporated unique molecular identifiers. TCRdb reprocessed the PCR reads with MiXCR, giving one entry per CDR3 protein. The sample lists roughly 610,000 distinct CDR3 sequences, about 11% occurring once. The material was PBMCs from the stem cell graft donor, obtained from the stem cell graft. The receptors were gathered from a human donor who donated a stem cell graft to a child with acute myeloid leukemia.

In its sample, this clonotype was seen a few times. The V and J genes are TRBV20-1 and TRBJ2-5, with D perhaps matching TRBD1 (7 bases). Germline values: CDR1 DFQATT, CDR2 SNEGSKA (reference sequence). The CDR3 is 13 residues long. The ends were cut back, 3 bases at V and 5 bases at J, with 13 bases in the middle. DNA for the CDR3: TGCAGTGCTAGTAGCGGCAGGGGGGAGACCCAGTACTTC. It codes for CSASSGRGETQYF.

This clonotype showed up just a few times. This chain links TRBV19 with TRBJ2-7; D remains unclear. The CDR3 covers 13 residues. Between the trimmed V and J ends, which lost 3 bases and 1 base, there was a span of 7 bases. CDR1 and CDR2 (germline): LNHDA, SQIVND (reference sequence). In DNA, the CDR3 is TGTGCCAGTAGTATCGGACCATCCTACGAGCAGTACTTC. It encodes CASSIGPSYEQYF.

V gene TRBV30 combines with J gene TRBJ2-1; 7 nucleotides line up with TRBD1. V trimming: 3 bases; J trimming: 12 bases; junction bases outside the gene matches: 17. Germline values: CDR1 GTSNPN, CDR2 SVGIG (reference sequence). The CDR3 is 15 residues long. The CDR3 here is CAWRLLGTVRGGQFF. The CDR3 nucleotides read TGTGCCTGGAGACTATTAGGGACAGTTCGAGGAGGGCAGTTCTTC.

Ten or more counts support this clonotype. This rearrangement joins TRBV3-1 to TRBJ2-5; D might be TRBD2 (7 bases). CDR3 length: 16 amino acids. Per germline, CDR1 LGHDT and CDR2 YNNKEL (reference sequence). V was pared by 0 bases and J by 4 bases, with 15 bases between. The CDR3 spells CASSQEVRRGGETQYF. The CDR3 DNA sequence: TGTGCCAGCAGCCAAGAGGTCCGTAGGGGGGGAGAGACCCAGTACTTC.

CDR3 nucleotide sequence: TGTGCCAGCAGCTCAGGGTTTGAGGAGACCCAGTACTTC. This translates into CASSSGFEETQYF. This chain connects TRBV11-3 to TRBJ2-5, with a tentative D call TRBD1 (5 bases). Germline CDR1 SGHNT, CDR2 YENEEA. V lost 4 bases to trimming and J lost 5 bases, with 11 bases between them. The CDR3 totals 13 residues.

The CDR3 protein is CASSDRGSNEQFF. CDR3 sequence (DNA): TGTGCCAGCAGTGACAGGGGGAGCAATGAGCAGTTCTTC. The chain is built from TRBV7-9 and TRBJ2-1; 9 bases line up with TRBD1. This CDR3 is built from 13 residues. Germline loops: CDR1 SEHNR, CDR2 FQNEAQ (reference sequence). V was clipped by 6 bases and J by 6 bases; unmatched bases: 3.

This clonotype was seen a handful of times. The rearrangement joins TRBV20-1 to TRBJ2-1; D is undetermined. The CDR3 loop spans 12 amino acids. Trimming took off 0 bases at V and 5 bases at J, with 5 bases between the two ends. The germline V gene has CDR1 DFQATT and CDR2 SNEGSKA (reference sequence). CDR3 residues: CSARDLDNEQFF. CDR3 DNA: TGCAGTGCTAGAGACCTGGACAATGAGCAGTTCTTC.

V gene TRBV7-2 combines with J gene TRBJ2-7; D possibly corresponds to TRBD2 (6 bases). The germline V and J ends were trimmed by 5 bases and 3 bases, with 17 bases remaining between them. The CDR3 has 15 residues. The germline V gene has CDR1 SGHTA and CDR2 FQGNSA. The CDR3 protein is CASSPSGLSFYEQYF. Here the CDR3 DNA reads TGTGCCAGCAGCCCCTCGGGACTGAGCTTCTACGAGCAGTACTTC.

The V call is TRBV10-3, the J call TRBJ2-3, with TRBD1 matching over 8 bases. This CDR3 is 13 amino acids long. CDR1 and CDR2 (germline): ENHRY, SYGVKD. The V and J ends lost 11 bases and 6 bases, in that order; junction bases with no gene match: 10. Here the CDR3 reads CAGAGGLGDTQYF. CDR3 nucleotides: TGTGCCGGGGCAGGGGGCCTGGGGGATACGCAGTATTTT.

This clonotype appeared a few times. The CDR3 region has the DNA TGTGCCTTGAGGATGAACACTGAAGCTTTCTTT. As protein: CALRMNTEAFF. The genes are TRBV12-3 or TRBV12-4 and TRBJ1-1; D not resolved. There are 11 residues in the CDR3. V gave up 11 bases and J gave up 0 bases, with 7 bases separating them.

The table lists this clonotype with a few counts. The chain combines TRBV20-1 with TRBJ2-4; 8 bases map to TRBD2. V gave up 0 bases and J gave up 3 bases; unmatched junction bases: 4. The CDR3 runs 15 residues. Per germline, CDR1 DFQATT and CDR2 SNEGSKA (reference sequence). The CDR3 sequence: CSARDGSGSKNIQYF. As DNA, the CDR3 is TGCAGTGCTAGAGATGGAAGCGGGAGCAAAAACATTCAGTACTTC.

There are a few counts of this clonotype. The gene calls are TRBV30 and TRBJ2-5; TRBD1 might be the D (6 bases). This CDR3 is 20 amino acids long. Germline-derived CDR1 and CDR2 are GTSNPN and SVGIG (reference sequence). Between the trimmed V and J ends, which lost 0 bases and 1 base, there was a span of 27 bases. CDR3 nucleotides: TGTGCCTGGAGTGTTCCCGACACAGGGACGACGGGGAGACCCCAAGAGACCCAGTACTTC. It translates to CAWSVPDTGTTGRPQETQYF. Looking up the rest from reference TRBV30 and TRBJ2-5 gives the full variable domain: SQTIHQWPATLVQPVGSPLSLECTVEGTSNPNLYWYRQAAGRGLQLLFYSVGIGQISSEVPQNLSASRPQDRQFILSSKKLLLSDSGFYLCAWSVPDTGTTGRPQETQYFGPGTRLLVL.

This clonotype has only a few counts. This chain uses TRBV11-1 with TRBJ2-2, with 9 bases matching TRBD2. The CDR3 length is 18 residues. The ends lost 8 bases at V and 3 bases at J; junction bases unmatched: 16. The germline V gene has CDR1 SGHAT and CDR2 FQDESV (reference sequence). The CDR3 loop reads CASSSVSGRPRDTGELFF. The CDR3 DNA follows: TGTGCCAGCTCATCGGTTAGCGGGAGACCTAGGGACACCGGGGAGCTGTTTTTT. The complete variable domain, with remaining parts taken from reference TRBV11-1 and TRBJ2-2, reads EAEVAQSPRYKITEKSQAVAFWCDPISGHATLYWYRQILGQGPELLVQFQDESVVDDSQLPKDRFSAERLKGVDSTLKIQPAELGDSAMYLCASSSVSGRPRDTGELFFGEGSRLTVL.

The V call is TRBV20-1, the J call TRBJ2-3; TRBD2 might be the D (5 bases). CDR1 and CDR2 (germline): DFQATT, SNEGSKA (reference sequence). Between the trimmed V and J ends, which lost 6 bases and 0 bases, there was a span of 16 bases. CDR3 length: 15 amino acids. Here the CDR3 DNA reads TGCAGTGCCGAGCAACGCGGGCAGAGCACAGATACGCAGTATTTT. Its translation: CSAEQRGQSTDTQYF.

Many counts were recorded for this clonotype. This chain's CDR3 is CASSAPPGSSYNEQFF. The CDR3 coding sequence is TGTGCCAGCAGCGCCCCGCCCGGGAGCTCCTACAATGAGCAGTTCTTC. The chain carries TRBV9 and TRBJ2-1; D perhaps matches TRBD2 (6 bases). Germline lookup yields CDR1 SGDLS and CDR2 YYNGEE. This CDR3 region has 16 residues. V was shortened by 3 bases and J by 0 bases, with 13 bases between the two germline ends.

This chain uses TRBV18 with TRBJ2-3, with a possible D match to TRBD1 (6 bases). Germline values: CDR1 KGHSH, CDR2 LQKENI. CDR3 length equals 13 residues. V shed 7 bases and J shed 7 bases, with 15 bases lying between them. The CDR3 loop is CASFPQTGHTQYF. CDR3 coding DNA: TGTGCCAGCTTCCCCCAGACAGGCCATACGCAGTATTTT.

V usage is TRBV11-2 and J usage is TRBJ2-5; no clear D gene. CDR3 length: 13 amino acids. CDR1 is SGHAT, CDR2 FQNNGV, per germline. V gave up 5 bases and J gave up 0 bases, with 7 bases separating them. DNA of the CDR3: TGTGCCAGCAGCCGTAGCCACCAAGAGACCCAGTACTTC. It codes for CASSRSHQETQYF.

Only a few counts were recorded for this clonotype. The CDR3 region is CASREPRGGFAYEQYF. CDR3 in DNA: TGTGCCAGCAGGGAACCTCGGGGCGGGTTTGCCTACGAGCAGTACTTC. The rearrangement links TRBV28 to TRBJ2-7, with D possibly being TRBD1 or TRBD2 (5 bases each). CDR1 and CDR2 (germline): MDHEN, SYDVKM. Trimming pared 6 bases from V and 2 bases from J, leaving 20 bases between. This CDR3 spans 16 amino acids.

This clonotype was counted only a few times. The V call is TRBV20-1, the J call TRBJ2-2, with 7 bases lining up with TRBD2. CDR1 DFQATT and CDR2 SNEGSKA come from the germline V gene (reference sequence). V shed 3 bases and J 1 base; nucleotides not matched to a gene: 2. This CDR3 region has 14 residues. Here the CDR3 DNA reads TGCAGTGCTAGCGGGAGGTTGAACACCGGGGAGCTGTTTTTT. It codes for CSASGRLNTGELFF.

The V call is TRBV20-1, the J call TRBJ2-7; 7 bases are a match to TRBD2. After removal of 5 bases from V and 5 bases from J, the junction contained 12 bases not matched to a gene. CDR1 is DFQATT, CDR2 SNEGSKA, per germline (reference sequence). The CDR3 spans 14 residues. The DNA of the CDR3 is TGCAGTGCTCCAGGACTAGTGGGGCGGGACGAGCAGTACTTC. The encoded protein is CSAPGLVGRDEQYF.

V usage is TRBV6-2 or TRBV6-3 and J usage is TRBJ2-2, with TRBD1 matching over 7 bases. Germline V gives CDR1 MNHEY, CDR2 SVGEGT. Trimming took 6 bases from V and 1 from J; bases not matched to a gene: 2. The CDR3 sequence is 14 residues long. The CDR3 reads CASRRQGNTGELFF. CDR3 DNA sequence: TGTGCCAGCAGACGACAGGGGAACACCGGGGAGCTGTTTTTT.

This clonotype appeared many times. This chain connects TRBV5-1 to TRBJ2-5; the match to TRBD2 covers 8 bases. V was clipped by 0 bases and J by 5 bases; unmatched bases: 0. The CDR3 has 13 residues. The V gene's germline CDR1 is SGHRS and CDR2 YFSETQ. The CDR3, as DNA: TGCGCCAGCAGCTTGGGACTAGCGGAGACCCAGTACTTC. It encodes CASSLGLAETQYF.

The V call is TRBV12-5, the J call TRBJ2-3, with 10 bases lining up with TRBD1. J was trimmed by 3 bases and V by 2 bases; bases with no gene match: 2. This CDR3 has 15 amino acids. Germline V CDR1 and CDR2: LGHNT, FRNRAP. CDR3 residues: CASGLTGQGTDTQYF. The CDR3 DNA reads TGTGCTAGTGGTTTGACGGGACAGGGGACAGATACGCAGTATTTT.

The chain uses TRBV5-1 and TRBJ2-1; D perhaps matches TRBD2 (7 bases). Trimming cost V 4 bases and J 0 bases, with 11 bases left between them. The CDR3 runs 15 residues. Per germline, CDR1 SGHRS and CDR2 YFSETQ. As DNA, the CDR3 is TGCGCCAGCAGCCCGAGGGGGGGCTCCTACAATGAGCAGTTCTTC. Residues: CASSPRGGSYNEQFF.

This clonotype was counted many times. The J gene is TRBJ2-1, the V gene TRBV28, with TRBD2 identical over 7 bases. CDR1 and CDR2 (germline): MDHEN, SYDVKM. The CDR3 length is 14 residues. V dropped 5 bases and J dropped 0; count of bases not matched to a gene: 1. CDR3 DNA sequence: TGTGCCAGCAGTCTAGCGGCCTCCTACAATGAGCAGTTCTTC. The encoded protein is CASSLAASYNEQFF.

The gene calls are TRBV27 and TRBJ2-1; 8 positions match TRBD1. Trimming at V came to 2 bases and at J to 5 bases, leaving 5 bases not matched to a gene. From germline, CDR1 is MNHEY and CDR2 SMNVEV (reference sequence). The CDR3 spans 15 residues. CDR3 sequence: CASSLQGARNNEQFF. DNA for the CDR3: TGTGCCAGCAGTTTACAGGGGGCGCGCAACAATGAGCAGTTCTTC.

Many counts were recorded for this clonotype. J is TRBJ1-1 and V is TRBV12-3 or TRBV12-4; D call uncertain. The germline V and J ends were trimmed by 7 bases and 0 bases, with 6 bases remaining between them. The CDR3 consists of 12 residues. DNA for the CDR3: TGTGCCAGCACTCCCTTGAACACTGAAGCTTTCTTT. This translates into CASTPLNTEAFF.